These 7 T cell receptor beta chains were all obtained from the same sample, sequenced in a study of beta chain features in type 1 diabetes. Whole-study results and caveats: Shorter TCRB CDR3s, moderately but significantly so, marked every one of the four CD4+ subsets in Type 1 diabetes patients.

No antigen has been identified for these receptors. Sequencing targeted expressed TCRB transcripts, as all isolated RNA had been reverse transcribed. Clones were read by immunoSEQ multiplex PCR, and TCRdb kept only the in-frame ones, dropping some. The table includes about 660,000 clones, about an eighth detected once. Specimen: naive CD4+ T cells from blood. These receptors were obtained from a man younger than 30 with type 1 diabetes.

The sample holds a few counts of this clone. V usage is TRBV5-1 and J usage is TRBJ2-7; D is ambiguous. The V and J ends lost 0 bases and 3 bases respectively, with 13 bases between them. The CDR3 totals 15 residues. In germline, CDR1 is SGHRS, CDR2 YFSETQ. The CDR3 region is CASSLGLERGYEQYF. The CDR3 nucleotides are TGCGCCAGCAGCTTGGGGCTAGAGCGAGGCTACGAGCAGTACTTC.

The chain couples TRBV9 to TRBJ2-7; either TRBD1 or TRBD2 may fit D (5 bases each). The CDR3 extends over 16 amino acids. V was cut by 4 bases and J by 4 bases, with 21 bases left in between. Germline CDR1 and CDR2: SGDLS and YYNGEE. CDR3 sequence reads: CASSPAPSGHGYEQYF. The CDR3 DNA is TGTGCCAGCAGCCCCGCCCCGTCGGGGCACGGATACGAGCAGTACTTC. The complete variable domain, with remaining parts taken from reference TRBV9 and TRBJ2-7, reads DSGVTQTPKHLITATGQRVTLRCSPRSGDLSVYWYQQSLDQGLQFLIQYYNGEERAKGNILERFSAQQFPDLHSELNLSSLELGDSALYFCASSPAPSGHGYEQYFGPGTRLTVT.

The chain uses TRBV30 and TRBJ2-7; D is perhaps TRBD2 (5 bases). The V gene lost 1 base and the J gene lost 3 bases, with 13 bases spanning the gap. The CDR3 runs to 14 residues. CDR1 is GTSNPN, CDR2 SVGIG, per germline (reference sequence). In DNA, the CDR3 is TGTGCCTGGAGTGGAGAGGGTCCACGCTACGAGCAGTACTTC. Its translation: CAWSGEGPRYEQYF.

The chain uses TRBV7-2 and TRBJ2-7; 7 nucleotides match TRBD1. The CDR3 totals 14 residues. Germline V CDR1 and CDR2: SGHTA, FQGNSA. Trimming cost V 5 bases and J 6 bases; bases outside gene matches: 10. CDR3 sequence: CASSPRQGRGEQYF. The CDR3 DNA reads TGTGCCAGCAGCCCTAGACAGGGACGAGGCGAGCAGTACTTC.

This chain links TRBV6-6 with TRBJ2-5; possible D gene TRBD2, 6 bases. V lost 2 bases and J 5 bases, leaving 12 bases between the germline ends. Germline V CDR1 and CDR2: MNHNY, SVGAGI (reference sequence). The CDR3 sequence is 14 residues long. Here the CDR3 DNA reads TGTGCCAGCAGTTACGGGGGGACTCGGGAGACCCAGTACTTC. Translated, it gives CASSYGGTRETQYF.

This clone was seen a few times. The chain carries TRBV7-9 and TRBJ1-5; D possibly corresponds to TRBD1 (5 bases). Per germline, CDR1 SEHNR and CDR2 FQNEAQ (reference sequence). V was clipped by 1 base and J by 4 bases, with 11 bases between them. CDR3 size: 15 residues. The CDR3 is CASSLDQGWNQPQHF. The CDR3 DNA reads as TGTGCCAGCAGCTTAGACCAGGGATGGAATCAGCCCCAGCATTTT.

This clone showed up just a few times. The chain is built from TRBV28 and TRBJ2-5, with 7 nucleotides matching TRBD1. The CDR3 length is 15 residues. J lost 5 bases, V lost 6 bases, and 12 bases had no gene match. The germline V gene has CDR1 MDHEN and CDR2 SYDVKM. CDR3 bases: TGTGCCAGCAGCCCTCACAGGGGCCTCGTGGAGACCCAGTACTTC. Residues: CASSPHRGLVETQYF.